This T cell receptor beta chain was observed in a study of blood T cell repertoires in COVID-19. Study-wide background: Some COVID-19 samples were acute and others convalescent; all came from the United States, Italy and Spain.

With V trimmed by 3 bases and J by 2 bases, 4 bases remained unmatched. CDR3 length: 14 residues. The germline CDR1 and CDR2 sequences are SGHDT and YYEEEE. In the study's own analysis: Cell counts per sample came from amplifying reference gene primers. Measured with immunoSEQ multiplex PCR; TCRdb has only the in-frame clones, and not every one. The DNA gave D and trimming, while V, J and clone size come from that table. Among around 25,000 clones listed, approximately 77% were seen once. The sequencing sample was made of peripheral blood. The rearrangement links TRBV5-6 to TRBJ1-1; TRBD1 matches 7 bases. This clonotype originated in a man at least 80 years old with active or convalescent COVID-19. The CDR3 sequence is CASSSNRGNTEAFF. The CDR3 nucleotides read TGTGCCAGCAGCTCCAACAGGGGAAACACTGAAGCTTTCTTT.